The 5 T cell receptor beta chains given below trace back to one sample, sequenced in a study of T cell clonotyping in hematopoietic cell transplantation. Sample time point: recipient sample about 28 days before transplant, after cytoreduction. TCRdb's table, derived via immunoSEQ multiplex PCR, lists solely in-frame clones and lacks some. The repertoire holds under 11,000 clones, with approximately 92% as singletons. The sequenced sample was peripheral blood mononuclear cells, obtained before stem cell transplant. The receptor source for this set is a woman in her thirties or forties with acute myeloid leukemia. Some clones in this sample may be carry-over from other donors' samples.

The CDR3 DNA is TGTGCCATTGGGAGACTAGCGGAAAGGAATGAGCAGTTCTTC. Translating gives CAIGRLAERNEQFF. The chain joins TRBV10-3 to TRBJ2-1, with 9 nucleotides matching TRBD2. V shed 9 bases and J 7 bases; nucleotides not matched to a gene: 10. Germline CDR1 reads ENHRY; CDR2 reads SYGVKD. The CDR3 extends over 14 amino acids.

This sequence joins TRBV5-1 and TRBJ1-4; D unresolved. Germline values: CDR1 SGHRS, CDR2 YFSETQ. CDR3 length: 15 amino acids. The CDR3 DNA sequence: TGCGCTTCAGGCGCAGGTTCAGGCTGGGGTGAAAAACTGTTTTTT. Amino acids: CASGAGSGWGEKLFF.

This clone was detected a few times. This sequence joins TRBV4-2 and TRBJ2-7; a possible D gene is TRBD2 (5 bases). V was pared by 0 bases and J by 6 bases, with 6 bases between. Germline CDR1 is LGHNA and CDR2 is YNFKEQ. This CDR3 is built from 12 residues. This chain's CDR3 is CASSQEGVEQYF. As DNA, the CDR3 is TGTGCCAGCAGCCAAGAGGGAGTCGAGCAGTACTTC.

This chain links TRBV11-2 with TRBJ1-1, with 7 bases matching TRBD1. CDR3 length equals 15 residues. The V and J ends lost 6 bases and 11 bases, in that order; junction bases with no gene match: 18. The V gene's germline CDR1 is SGHAT and CDR2 FQNNGV. The CDR3 is CASRPVSGQPVGAFF. The CDR3 DNA is TGTGCCAGCAGGCCAGTATCGGGACAGCCCGTTGGGGCTTTCTTT. Combining the CDR3 with reference TRBV11-2 and TRBJ1-1 gives the whole variable domain EAGVAQSPRYKIIEKRQSVAFWCNPISGHATLYWYQQILGQGPKLLIQFQNNGVVDDSQLPKDRFSAERLKGVDSTLKIQPAKLEDSAVYLCASRPVSGQPVGAFFGQGTRLTVV.

This chain connects TRBV5-4 to TRBJ2-1; D unresolved. The ends were cut back, 3 bases at V and 6 bases at J, with 16 bases in the middle. Germline V lookup: CDR1 SGHNT, CDR2 YYREEE (reference sequence). CDR3 length equals 15 residues. CDR3 in DNA: TGTGCCAGCAGCTCCCGACCCGGATGGGGCAATGAGCAGTTCTTC. It translates to CASSSRPGWGNEQFF.